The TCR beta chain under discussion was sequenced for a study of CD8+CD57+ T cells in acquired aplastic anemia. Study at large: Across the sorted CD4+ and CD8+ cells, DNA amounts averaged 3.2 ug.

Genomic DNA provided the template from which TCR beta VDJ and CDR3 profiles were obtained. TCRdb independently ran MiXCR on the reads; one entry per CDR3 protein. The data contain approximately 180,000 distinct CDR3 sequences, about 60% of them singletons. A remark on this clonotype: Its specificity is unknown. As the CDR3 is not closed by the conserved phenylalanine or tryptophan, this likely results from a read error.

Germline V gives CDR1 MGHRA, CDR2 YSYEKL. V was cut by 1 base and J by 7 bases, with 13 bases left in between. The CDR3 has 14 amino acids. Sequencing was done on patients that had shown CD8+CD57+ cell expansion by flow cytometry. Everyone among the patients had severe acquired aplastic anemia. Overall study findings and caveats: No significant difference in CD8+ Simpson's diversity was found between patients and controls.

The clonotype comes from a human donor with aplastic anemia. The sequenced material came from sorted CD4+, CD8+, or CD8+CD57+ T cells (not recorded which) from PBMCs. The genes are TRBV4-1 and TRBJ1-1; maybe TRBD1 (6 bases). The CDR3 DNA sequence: TGCGCCAGCAGCCAAGGACAGGCCTACATTGAAGCTTTCCTT. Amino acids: CASSQGQAYIEAFL.